This TCR beta chain derives from a study of vaccination and CD4 T cells after COVID-19. Study-wide background: Either a CEFX pool, an HIV-1 Nef pool, or no peptide was added to control cultures.

This clonotype was found a few times. Antigen: not known. With the Oncomine TCR Beta short-read assay, DNA from cultured CD4+ T cells was sequenced. Using its own MiXCR run on the PCR reads, TCRdb lists one record per CDR3 protein. The profile covers around 19,000 distinct CDR3 sequences, with around 50% appearing a single time and about 7% taken by the ten largest. This CDR3 spans 11 amino acids. Germline V gene lookup returns CDR1 MNHNS and CDR2 SASEGT. V lost 6 bases to trimming and J lost 3 bases, with 5 bases between them. Sample treatment: approximately nine-day PBMC culture with coronavirus spike peptide pools or control peptides (ViraFEST assay). In the ViraFEST assay, peptide-pool expansion preceded TCR sequencing of expanded clonotypes.

The specimen was CD4+ T cells from blood, cultured in vitro. The source is a human donor who had recovered from COVID-19. V gene TRBV6-1 combines with J gene TRBJ2-5, with D uncertain. CDR3 nucleotide sequence: TGTGCCAGCAGCGCGGAAGAGACCCAGTACTTC. Translating gives CASSAEETQYF.